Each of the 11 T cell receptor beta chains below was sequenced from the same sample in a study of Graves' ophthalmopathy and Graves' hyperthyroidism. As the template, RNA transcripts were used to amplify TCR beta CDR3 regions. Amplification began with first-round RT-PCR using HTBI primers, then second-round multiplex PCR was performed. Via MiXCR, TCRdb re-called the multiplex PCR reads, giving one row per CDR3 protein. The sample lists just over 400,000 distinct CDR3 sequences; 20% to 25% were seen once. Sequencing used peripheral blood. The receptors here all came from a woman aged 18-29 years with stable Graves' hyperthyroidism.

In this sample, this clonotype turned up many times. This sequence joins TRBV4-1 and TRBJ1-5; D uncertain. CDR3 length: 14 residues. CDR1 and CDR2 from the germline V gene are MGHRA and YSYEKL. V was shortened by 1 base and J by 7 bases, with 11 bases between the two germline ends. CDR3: CASSQVGLGQPQHF. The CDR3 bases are TGCGCCAGCAGCCAAGTTGGCTTGGGCCAGCCCCAGCATTTT.

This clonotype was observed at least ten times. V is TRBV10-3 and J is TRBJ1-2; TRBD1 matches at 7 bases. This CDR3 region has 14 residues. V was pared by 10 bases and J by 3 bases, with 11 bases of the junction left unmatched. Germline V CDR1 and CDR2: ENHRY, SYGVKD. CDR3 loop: CASSTGQIYYGYTF. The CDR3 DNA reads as TGTGCCAGCTCAACGGGACAGATCTACTATGGCTACACCTTC.

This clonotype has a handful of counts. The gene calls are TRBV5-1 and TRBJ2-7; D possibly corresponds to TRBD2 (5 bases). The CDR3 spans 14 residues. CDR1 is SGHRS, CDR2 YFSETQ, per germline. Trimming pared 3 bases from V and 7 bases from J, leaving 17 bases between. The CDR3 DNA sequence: TGCGCCAGCAGCTGGACTCCCCCCTCGTGGGAGCAGTACTTC. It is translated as CASSWTPPSWEQYF.

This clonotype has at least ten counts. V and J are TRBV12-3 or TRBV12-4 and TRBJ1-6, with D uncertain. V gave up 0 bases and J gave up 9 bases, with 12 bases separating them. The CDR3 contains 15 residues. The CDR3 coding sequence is TGTGCCAGCAGTTTAGCGAGCGGGCGCGGTTCACCCCTCCACTTT. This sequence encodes CASSLASGRGSPLHF.

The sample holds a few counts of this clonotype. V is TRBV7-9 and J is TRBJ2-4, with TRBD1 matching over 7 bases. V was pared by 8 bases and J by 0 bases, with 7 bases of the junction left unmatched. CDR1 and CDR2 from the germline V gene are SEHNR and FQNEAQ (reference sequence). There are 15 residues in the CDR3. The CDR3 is CASAPGGVAKNIQYF. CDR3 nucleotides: TGTGCCAGCGCGCCAGGGGGTGTAGCCAAAAACATTCAGTACTTC.

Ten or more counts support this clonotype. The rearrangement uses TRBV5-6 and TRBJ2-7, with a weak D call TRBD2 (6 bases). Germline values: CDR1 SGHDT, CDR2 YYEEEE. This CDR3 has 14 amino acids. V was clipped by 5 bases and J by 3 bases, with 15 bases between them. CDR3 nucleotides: TGTGCCAGCAGAGGGGTCGGGAGCGTCTACGAGCAGTACTTC. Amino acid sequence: CASRGVGSVYEQYF. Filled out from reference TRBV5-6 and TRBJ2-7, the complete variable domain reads DAGVTQSPTHLIKTRGQQVTLRCSPKSGHDTVSWYQQALGQGPQFIFQYYEEEERQRGNFPDRFSGHQFPNYSSELNVNALLLGDSALYLCASRGVGSVYEQYFGPGTRLTVT.

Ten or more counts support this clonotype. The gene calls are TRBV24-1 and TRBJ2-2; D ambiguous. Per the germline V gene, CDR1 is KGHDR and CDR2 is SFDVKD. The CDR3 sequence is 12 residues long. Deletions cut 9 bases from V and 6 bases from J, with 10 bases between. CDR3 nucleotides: TGTGCCACCCAGAGGCACCCCGGGGAGCTGTTTTTT. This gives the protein CATQRHPGELFF.

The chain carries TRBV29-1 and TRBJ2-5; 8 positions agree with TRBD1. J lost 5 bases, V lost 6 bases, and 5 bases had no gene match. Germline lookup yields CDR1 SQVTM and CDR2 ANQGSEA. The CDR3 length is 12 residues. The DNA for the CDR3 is TGCAGCGTCGGGACAGGTCGGGAGACCCAGTACTTC. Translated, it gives CSVGTGRETQYF.

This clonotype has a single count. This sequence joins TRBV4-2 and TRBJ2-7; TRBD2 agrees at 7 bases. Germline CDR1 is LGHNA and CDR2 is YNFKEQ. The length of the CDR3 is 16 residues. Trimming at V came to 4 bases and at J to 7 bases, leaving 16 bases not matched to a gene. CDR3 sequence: CASSPRTGEGLYEQYF. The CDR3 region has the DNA TGTGCCAGCAGCCCCAGGACGGGGGAGGGCCTGTATGAGCAGTACTTC.

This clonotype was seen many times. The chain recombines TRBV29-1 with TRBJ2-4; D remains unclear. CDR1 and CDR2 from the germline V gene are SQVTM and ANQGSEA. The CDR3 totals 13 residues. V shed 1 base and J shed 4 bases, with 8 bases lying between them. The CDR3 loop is CSVEGADKNIQYF. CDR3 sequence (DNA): TGCAGCGTTGAAGGGGCAGATAAAAACATTCAGTACTTC. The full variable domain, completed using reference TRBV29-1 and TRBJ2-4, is SAVISQKPSRDICQRGTSLTIQCQVDSQVTMMFWYRQQPGQSLTLIATANQGSEATYESGFVIDKFPISRPNLTFSTLTVSNMSPEDSSIYLCSVEGADKNIQYFGAGTRLSVL.

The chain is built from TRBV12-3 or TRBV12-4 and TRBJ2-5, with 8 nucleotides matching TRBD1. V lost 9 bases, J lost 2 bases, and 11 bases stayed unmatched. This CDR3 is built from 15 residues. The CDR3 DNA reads TGTGCCAGAATTCCGGGACAGGAGGAACAAGAGACCCAGTACTTC. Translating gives CARIPGQEEQETQYF.